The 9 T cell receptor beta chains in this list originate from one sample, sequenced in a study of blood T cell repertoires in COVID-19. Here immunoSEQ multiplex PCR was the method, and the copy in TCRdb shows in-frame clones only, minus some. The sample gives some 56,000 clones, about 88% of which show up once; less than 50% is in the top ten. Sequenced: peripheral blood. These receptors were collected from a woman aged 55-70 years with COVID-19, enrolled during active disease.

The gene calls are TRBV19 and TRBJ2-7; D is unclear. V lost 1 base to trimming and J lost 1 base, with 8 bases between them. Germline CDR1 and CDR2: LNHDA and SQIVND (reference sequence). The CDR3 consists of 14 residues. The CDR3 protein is CASSIGHKSYEQYF. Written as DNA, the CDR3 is TGTGCCAGTAGTATAGGGCACAAATCCTACGAGCAGTACTTC. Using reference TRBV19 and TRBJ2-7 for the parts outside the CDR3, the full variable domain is DGGITQSPKYLFRKEGQNVTLSCEQNLNHDAMYWYRQDPGQGLRLIYYSQIVNDFQKGDIAEGYSVSREKKESFPLTVTSAQKNPTAFYLCASSIGHKSYEQYFGPGTRLTVT.

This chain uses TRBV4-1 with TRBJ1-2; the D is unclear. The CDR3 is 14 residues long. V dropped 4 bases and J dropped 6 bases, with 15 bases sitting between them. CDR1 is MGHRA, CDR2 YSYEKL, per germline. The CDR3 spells CASSLNYPRDGYTF. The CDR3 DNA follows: TGCGCCAGCAGCCTAAACTATCCGAGGGATGGCTACACCTTC.

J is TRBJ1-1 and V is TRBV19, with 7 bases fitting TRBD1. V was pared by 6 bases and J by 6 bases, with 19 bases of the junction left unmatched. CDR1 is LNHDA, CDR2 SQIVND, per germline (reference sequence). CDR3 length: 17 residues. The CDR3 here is CASRLGGRQGRDSEAFF. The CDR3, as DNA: TGTGCCAGTAGGCTCGGGGGCAGACAGGGACGGGACTCTGAAGCTTTCTTT.

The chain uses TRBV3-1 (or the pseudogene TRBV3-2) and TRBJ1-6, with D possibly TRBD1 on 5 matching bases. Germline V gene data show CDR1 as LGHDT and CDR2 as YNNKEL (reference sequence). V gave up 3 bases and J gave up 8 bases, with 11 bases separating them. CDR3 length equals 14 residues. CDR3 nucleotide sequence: TGTGCCAGCAGCCAGGGGGGGTTGGATTCACCCCTCCACTTT. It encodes CASSQGGLDSPLHF.

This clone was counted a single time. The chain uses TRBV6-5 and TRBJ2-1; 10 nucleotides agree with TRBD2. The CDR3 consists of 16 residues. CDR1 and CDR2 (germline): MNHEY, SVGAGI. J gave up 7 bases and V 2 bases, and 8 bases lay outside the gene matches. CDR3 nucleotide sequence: TGTGCCAGCAGTTACGGGCTAGCGGGAGCATGGAATGAGCAGTTCTTC. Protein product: CASSYGLAGAWNEQFF.

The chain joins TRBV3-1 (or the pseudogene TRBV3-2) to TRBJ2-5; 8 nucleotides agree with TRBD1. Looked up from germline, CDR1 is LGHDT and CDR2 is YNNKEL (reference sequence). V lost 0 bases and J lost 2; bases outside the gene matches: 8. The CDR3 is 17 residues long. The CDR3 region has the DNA TGTGCCAGCAGCCAAGATGACGGGACAGGAACACAAGAGACCCAGTACTTC. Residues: CASSQDDGTGTQETQYF.

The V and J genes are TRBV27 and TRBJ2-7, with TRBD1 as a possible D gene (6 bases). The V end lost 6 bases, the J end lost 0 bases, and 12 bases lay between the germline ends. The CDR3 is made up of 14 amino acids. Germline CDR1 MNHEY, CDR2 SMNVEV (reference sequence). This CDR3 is CASSVGASSYEQYF. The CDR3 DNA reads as TGTGCCAGCAGCGTGGGGGCTAGCTCCTACGAGCAGTACTTC.

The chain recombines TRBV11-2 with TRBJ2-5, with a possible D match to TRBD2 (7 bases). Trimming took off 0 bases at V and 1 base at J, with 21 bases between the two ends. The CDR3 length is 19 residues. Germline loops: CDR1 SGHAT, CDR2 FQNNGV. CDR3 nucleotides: TGTGCCAGCAGCTTAGATTGGGGACGCGGCGGGGGCCCCCAAGAGACCCAGTACTTC. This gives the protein CASSLDWGRGGGPQETQYF.

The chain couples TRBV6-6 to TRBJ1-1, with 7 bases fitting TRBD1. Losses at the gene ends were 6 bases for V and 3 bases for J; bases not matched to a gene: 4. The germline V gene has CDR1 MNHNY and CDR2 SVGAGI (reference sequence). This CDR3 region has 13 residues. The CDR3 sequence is CASSLQGDTEAFF. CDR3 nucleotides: TGTGCCAGCAGCTTGCAGGGGGACACTGAAGCTTTCTTT.